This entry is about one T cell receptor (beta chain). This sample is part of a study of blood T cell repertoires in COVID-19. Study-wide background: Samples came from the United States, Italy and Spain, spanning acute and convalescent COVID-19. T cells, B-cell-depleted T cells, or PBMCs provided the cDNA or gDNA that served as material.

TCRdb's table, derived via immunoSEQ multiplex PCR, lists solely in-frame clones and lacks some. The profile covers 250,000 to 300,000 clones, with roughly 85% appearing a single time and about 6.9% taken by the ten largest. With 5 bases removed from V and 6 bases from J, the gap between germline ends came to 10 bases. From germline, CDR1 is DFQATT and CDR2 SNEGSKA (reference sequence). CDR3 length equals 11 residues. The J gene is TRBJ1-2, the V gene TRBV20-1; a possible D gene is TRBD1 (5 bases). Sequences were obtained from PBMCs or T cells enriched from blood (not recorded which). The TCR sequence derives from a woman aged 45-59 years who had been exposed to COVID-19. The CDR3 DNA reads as TGCAGTGCTCCAGGGAGGCATGGCTACACCTTC. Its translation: CSAPGRHGYTF.